Described below is a single T cell receptor beta chain sequence and its context. The PCR ran on 60 Vbeta and 13 Jbeta primers. Produced via immunoSEQ multiplex PCR; TCRdb's table is partial and in-frame only. Seen here are about 120,000 clones, around three quarters observed once, and the top ten hold around 3%. The V and J ends lost 0 bases and 0 bases respectively, with 7 bases between them. This CDR3 is 15 amino acids long. Germline V gene sequence: CDR1 LGHNA, CDR2 YSLEER. This entry comes from a study of cytomegalovirus exposure and HLA in healthy donors. The receptor was isolated from a woman aged 35 to 49 in good health and CMV-seropositive. V is TRBV4-3 and J is TRBJ2-3; a possible D gene is TRBD1 (5 bases). The sample taken for sequencing was PBMCs. The CDR3 reads CASSQDGHSTDTQYF. The CDR3 DNA reads TGCGCCAGCAGCCAAGATGGACACAGCACAGATACGCAGTATTTT.